One sample yielded the 20 T cell receptor beta chains listed below, sequenced in a study of cytomegalovirus exposure and HLA in healthy donors. This table comes from immunoSEQ multiplex PCR, and its TCRdb copy is limited to in-frame clones, with some not included. The table lists some 130,000 clones, about 80% of them singletons, with 30% in the top ten. The sequencing input was PBMCs. The receptors were gathered from a man between 25 and 39 years old in good health and CMV-seropositive.

The chain is built from TRBV7-9 and TRBJ2-7, with TRBD1 matching 8 bases. V trimming: 5 bases; J trimming: 0 bases; junction bases outside the gene matches: 6. In germline, CDR1 is SEHNR, CDR2 FQNEAQ (reference sequence). The CDR3 consists of 15 residues. The CDR3 loop reads CASSLQGDSSYEQYF. CDR3 DNA sequence: TGTGCCAGCAGCCTACAGGGGGATTCCTCCTACGAGCAGTACTTC.

The chain carries TRBV19 and TRBJ1-1, with D possibly TRBD1 on 6 matching bases. Trimming took 0 bases from V and 0 from J, leaving 14 bases between them. CDR3 length: 17 amino acids. The germline V gene encodes CDR1 LNHDA and CDR2 SQIVND (reference sequence). The chain's CDR3 is CASSIDLGGQMNTEAFF. The CDR3 DNA is TGTGCCAGTAGTATAGATCTAGGGGGACAAATGAACACTGAAGCTTTCTTT.

The chain has TRBV6-6 and TRBJ2-7; 8 bases match TRBD1. V shed 8 bases and J 4 bases; nucleotides not matched to a gene: 7. The CDR3 loop spans 13 amino acids. Germline-derived CDR1 and CDR2 are MNHNY and SVGAGI (reference sequence). CDR3 DNA: TGTGCCAGCGGCAGGACAGGGAGTTACGAGCAGTACTTC. It yields the protein CASGRTGSYEQYF.

The table lists this clone with a count of one. The gene calls are TRBV4-1 and TRBJ2-2, with 14 bases identical to TRBD2. The CDR3 loop spans 18 amino acids. V was clipped by 1 base and J by 4 bases; unmatched bases: 5. Germline V gives CDR1 MGHRA, CDR2 YSYEKL. The CDR3: CASSQGLAGGQGTGELFF. CDR3 DNA sequence: TGCGCCAGCAGCCAAGGACTAGCGGGAGGGCAAGGCACCGGGGAGCTGTTTTTT.

The CDR3 sequence is CASNLQNNQPQHF. The CDR3 nucleotides are TGTGCCAGTAATTTACAGAACAATCAGCCCCAGCATTTT. This chain connects TRBV19 to TRBJ1-5; D is undetermined. This CDR3 region has 13 residues. Trimming stripped 7 bases from V and 3 bases from J, with 10 bases between. Germline assignment: CDR1 LNHDA and CDR2 SQIVND (reference sequence).

This clone has just one count. The chain links TRBV5-1 to TRBJ1-1; the D is unclear. V lost 0 bases, J lost 0 bases, and 3 bases lay in between. The CDR3 length is 13 residues. CDR1 and CDR2 from the germline V gene are SGHRS and YFSETQ. The CDR3 bases are TGCGCCAGCAGCTTGGACTTGAACACTGAAGCTTTCTTT. Translating gives CASSLDLNTEAFF.

The J gene is TRBJ2-3, the V gene TRBV30; 10 bases agree with TRBD2. V was pared by 0 bases and J by 1 base, with 4 bases of the junction left unmatched. CDR3 length equals 16 residues. The V gene's germline CDR1 is GTSNPN and CDR2 SVGIG (reference sequence). CDR3 in amino acids: CAWSVSLAGGTDTQYF. CDR3 in DNA: TGTGCCTGGAGTGTCAGCCTAGCGGGGGGCACAGATACGCAGTATTTT.

This chain links TRBV9 with TRBJ1-1, with D unresolved. The CDR3 consists of 12 residues. Trimming cost V 3 bases and J 3 bases, with 6 bases left between them. The germline CDR1 and CDR2 sequences are SGDLS and YYNGEE. The CDR3 protein is CASSGGYTEAFF. The CDR3 DNA sequence: TGTGCCAGCAGCGGAGGGTACACTGAAGCTTTCTTT.

The chain joins TRBV19 to TRBJ2-3; TRBD2 is a possible D gene (7 bases). The V and J ends lost 7 bases and 4 bases respectively, with 18 bases between them. The germline gives CDR1 LNHDA, CDR2 SQIVND (reference sequence). The CDR3 runs to 15 residues. The CDR3 bases are TGTGCCAGTAAGAGGGGGGGGCCGCTAGCAGATACGCAGTATTTT. Translation: CASKRGGPLADTQYF.

The gene calls are TRBV27 and TRBJ1-1, with 7 bases aligning to TRBD1. Germline V CDR1 and CDR2: MNHEY, SMNVEV (reference sequence). The CDR3 is 14 amino acids. V trimming: 5 bases; J trimming: 2 bases; junction bases outside the gene matches: 5. The CDR3 sequence is CASSAGQLNTEAFF. For the CDR3, the DNA is TGTGCCAGCAGTGCGGGACAGCTAAACACTGAAGCTTTCTTT.

The chain couples TRBV27 to TRBJ2-1, with D tentatively TRBD2 (5 bases). This CDR3 region has 13 residues. Trimming removed 1 base from V and 10 bases from J, with 11 bases in between. Germline V gene sequence: CDR1 MNHEY, CDR2 SMNVEV (reference sequence). CDR3 residues: CASSLYGEREQFF. The CDR3, as DNA: TGTGCCAGCAGTTTATACGGGGAGCGAGAGCAGTTCTTC.

The V gene is TRBV7-2, the J gene TRBJ1-2, with no clear D. Germline-derived CDR1 and CDR2 are SGHTA and FQGNSA. Trimming removed 6 bases at V and 4 bases at J, with 21 bases between. The CDR3 runs to 16 residues. CDR3 loop: CASRTAAGGPVYGYTF. In nucleotides, the CDR3 is TGTGCCAGCAGGACGGCCGCGGGCGGACCCGTCTATGGCTACACCTTC.

The V and J genes are TRBV2 and TRBJ2-5; 9 positions agree with TRBD2. V was clipped by 8 bases and J by 4 bases; unmatched bases: 17. CDR1 is SNHLY and CDR2 is FYNNEI in the germline V gene. The CDR3 extends over 17 amino acids. In DNA form, the CDR3 reads TGTGCCAGCTGGTTGGCTAGCGGGACCACGAAGGGAGAGACCCAGTACTTC. As protein: CASWLASGTTKGETQYF.

The chain employs TRBV9 and TRBJ2-3, with TRBD2 matching over 12 bases. Germline CDR1 is SGDLS and CDR2 is YYNGEE. This CDR3 comprises 17 residues. After removal of 1 base from V and 4 bases from J, the junction contained 7 bases not matched to a gene. This chain's CDR3 is CASSVYASGGAPDTQYF. The CDR3 DNA sequence: TGTGCCAGCAGCGTATATGCTAGCGGGGGGGCCCCAGATACGCAGTATTTT.

The genes are TRBV27 and TRBJ1-1; D ambiguous. With 3 bases removed from V and 2 bases from J, the gap between germline ends came to 7 bases. CDR1 and CDR2 (germline): MNHEY, SMNVEV (reference sequence). The CDR3 loop spans 13 amino acids. The CDR3 region has the DNA TGTGCCAGCAGTTTTCGGTTTAACACTGAAGCTTTCTTT. As protein: CASSFRFNTEAFF.

This clone was recorded once. This chain joins TRBV7-3 and TRBJ1-2, with unresolved D. CDR3 length equals 15 residues. Germline V lookup: CDR1 SGHTA, CDR2 FQGTGA. V lost 6 bases and J 7 bases, leaving 21 bases between the germline ends. The CDR3 protein is CASSSGRTSGSGYTF. The CDR3 bases are TGTGCCAGCAGTAGCGGTAGGACCTCCGGGAGTGGCTACACCTTC. Looking up the rest from reference TRBV7-3 and TRBJ1-2 gives the full variable domain: GAGVSQTPSNKVTEKGKYVELRCDPISGHTALYWYRQSLGQGPEFLIYFQGTGAADDSGLPNDRFFAVRPEGSVSTLKIQRTERGDSAVYLCASSSGRTSGSGYTFGSGTRLTVV.

V is TRBV27 and J is TRBJ2-1; D is unclear. The CDR3 covers 12 residues. V was pared by 4 bases and J by 5 bases, with 6 bases between. The germline V gene has CDR1 MNHEY and CDR2 SMNVEV (reference sequence). The CDR3 region is CASSYSNNEQFF. CDR3 nucleotides: TGTGCCAGCAGTTACAGTAACAATGAGCAGTTCTTC.

This sequence joins TRBV2 and TRBJ2-1; TRBD1 matches 9 bases. The germline V gene encodes CDR1 SNHLY and CDR2 FYNNEI. With V trimmed by 2 bases and J by 8 bases, 7 bases remained unmatched. This CDR3 has 15 amino acids. CDR3 bases: TGTGCCAGCAGTGAATACCCGGGACAGGGCCATGAGCAGTTCTTC. Translating it yields CASSEYPGQGHEQFF. Variable domain in full (rest from reference TRBV2 and TRBJ2-1): EPEVTQTPSHQVTQMGQEVILRCVPISNHLYFYWYRQILGQKVEFLVSFYNNEISEKSEIFDDQFSVERPDGSNFTLKIRSTKLEDSAMYFCASSEYPGQGHEQFFGPGTRLTVL.

The chain links TRBV4-1 to TRBJ2-1, with 10 positions matching TRBD2. Germline CDR1 MGHRA, CDR2 YSYEKL. Trimming removed 0 bases from V and 6 bases from J; junction bases left unmatched: 2. The CDR3 loop spans 15 amino acids. The CDR3 DNA reads as TGCGCCAGCAGCCAAGAGATAGCGGGGGGCAATGAGCAGTTCTTC. Translating gives CASSQEIAGGNEQFF.

This clone was seen just once. The chain links TRBV6-1 to TRBJ2-7; D not certain. The CDR3 covers 13 residues. V lost 2 bases and J 6 bases, leaving 11 bases between the germline ends. Germline V gene lookup returns CDR1 MNHNS and CDR2 SASEGT. The CDR3 DNA reads as TGTGCCAGCAGTGAAAGCAGGTCTGGCGAGCAGTACTTC. This translates into CASSESRSGEQYF.